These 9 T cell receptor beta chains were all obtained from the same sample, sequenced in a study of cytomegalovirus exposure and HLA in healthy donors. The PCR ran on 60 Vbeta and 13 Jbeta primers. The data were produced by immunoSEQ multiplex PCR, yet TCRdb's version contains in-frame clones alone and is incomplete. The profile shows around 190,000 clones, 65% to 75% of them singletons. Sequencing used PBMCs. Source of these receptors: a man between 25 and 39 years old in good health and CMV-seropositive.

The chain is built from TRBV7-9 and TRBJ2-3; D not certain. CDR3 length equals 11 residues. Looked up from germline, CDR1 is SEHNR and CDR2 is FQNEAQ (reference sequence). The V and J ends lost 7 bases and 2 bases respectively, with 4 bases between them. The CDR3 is CASTLTDTQYF. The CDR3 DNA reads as TGTGCCAGCACCCTCACAGATACGCAGTATTTT.

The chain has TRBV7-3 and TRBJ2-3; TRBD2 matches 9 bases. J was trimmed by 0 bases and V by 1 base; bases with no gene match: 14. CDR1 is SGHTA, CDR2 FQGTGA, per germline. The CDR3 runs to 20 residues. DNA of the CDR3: TGTGCCAGCAGCTTAAGGGCTAGCGGGGATGGATGGACTAGCACAGATACGCAGTATTTT. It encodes CASSLRASGDGWTSTDTQYF.

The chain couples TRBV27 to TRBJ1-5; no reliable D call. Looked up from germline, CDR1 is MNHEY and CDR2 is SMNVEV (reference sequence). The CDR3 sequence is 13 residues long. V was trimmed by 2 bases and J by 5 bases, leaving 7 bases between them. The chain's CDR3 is CASSLRYDQPQHF. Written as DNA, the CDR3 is TGTGCCAGCAGTTTACGGTACGATCAGCCCCAGCATTTT.

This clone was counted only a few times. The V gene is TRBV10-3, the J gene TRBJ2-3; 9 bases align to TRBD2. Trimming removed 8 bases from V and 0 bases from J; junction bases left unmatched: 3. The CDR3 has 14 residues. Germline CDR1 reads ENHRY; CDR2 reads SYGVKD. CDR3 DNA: TGTGCCATCGGTAGCGGGGGTAGCACAGATACGCAGTATTTT. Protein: CAIGSGGSTDTQYF.

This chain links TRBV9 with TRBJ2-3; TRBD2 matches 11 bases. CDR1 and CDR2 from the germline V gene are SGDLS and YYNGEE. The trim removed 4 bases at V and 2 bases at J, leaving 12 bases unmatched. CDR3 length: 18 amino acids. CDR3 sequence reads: CASSSSPSSGGPTDTQYF. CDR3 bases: TGTGCCAGCAGCTCCTCCCCCTCTAGCGGGGGGCCCACAGATACGCAGTATTTT.

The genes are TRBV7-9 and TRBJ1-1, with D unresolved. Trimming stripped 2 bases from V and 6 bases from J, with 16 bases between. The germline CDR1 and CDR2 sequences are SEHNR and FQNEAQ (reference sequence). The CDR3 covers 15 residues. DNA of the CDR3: TGTGCCAGCAGCTTAAATGGAGGGATGAGCTCTGAAGCTTTCTTT. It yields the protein CASSLNGGMSSEAFF.

DNA of the CDR3: TGTGCCAGCAGCTTCCAAGGCGGAGAGACCCAGTACTTC. Translation: CASSFQGGETQYF. The rearrangement links TRBV5-4 to TRBJ2-5; D uncertain. This CDR3 contains 13 residues. Trimming removed 2 bases at V and 4 bases at J, with 9 bases between. Germline values: CDR1 SGHNT, CDR2 YYREEE (reference sequence).

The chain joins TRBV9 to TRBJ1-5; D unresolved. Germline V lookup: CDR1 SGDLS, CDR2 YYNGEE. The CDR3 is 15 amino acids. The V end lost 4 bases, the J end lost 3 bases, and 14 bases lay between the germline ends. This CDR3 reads CASSRGGSFNQPQHF. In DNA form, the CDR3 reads TGTGCCAGCAGCCGAGGAGGCAGCTTCAATCAGCCCCAGCATTTT. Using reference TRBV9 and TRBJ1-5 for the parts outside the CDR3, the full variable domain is DSGVTQTPKHLITATGQRVTLRCSPRSGDLSVYWYQQSLDQGLQFLIQYYNGEERAKGNILERFSAQQFPDLHSELNLSSLELGDSALYFCASSRGGSFNQPQHFGDGTRLSIL.

The CDR3 loop is CASSSRTGGFNQPQHF. The CDR3 DNA is TGTGCCAGCAGTTCGCGGACAGGTGGGTTTAATCAGCCCCAGCATTTT. This rearrangement joins TRBV28 to TRBJ1-5; TRBD1 aligns across 7 bases. The V gene end was trimmed by 4 bases and the J gene end by 4 bases; junction bases not matched to a gene: 10. This CDR3 has 16 residues. CDR1 is MDHEN, CDR2 SYDVKM, per germline.